This T cell receptor (beta chain) is drawn from a study of T-cell memory formation after mild COVID-19. Study-wide points: Mostly located in CM and EM were contracting CD4+ clones, with contracting CD8+ clones located in EMRA.

About this clonotype itself: Its target is not known.

MiXCR, run by TCRdb on the 5' RACE reads, gives a single entry per CDR3 protein. Of about 470,000 distinct CDR3 sequences listed, roughly 18% are singletons. The CDR3 contains 16 residues. J lost 0 bases, V lost 4 bases, and 5 bases had no gene match. From germline, CDR1 is SGHNT and CDR2 YYREEE (reference sequence). The clonotype was recovered from an adult woman who had mild COVID-19 (a few samples of this study predate the infection). Cell type and time point are not known. The specimen was PBMCs or a T cell subset sorted from them (not recorded which). This chain uses TRBV5-4 with TRBJ2-3; 10 nucleotides match TRBD2. The CDR3 loop is CASSPLAGPSTDTQYF. CDR3 DNA: TGTGCCAGCAGCCCACTAGCGGGGCCAAGCACAGATACGCAGTATTTT.